The 8 T cell receptor beta chains presented below share a single source sample, sequenced in a study of regulatory T cells in long-lasting Graves disease. In building TCR beta libraries, iRepertoire HTBI primers were used together with Arm-PCR of CDR3 regions. TCRdb redid the calling of the multiplex PCR reads with MiXCR, one entry per CDR3 protein. The table lists about 620,000 distinct CDR3 sequences, roughly 16% of them singletons. Noted time point: newly diagnosed GD, antithyroid drugs for less than 3 months. There was RNA extracted from PBMCs, and the TCR library was made from it. These records were also assigned to another study, of T cells in Graves' hyperthyroidism and ophthalmopathy.

Sequenced here: peripheral blood mononuclear cells (PBMCs), sampled at new diagnosis, from a patient treated with antithyroid drugs. These receptors came from a woman aged 30 to 39 with Graves disease.

At least ten counts were recorded for this clonotype. The V call is TRBV28, the J call TRBJ2-7; no firm D call. The V gene lost 5 bases and the J gene lost 3 bases, with 23 bases spanning the gap. This CDR3 has 17 residues. Germline V gene sequence: CDR1 MDHEN, CDR2 SYDVKM. CDR3 sequence (DNA): TGTGCCAGCAGTCCTGGTGGAGAGCCGCGGCTACTCTACGAGCAGTACTTC. It yields the protein CASSPGGEPRLLYEQYF.

This clonotype has a handful of counts. The V call is TRBV30, the J call TRBJ2-7, with TRBD2 as a possible D gene (5 bases). There are 12 residues in the CDR3. V lost 5 bases to trimming and J lost 0 bases, with 8 bases between them. Germline V gene data show CDR1 as GTSNPN and CDR2 as SVGIG (reference sequence). The CDR3 sequence is CAWAGSSYEQYF. The CDR3 region has the DNA TGTGCCTGGGCTGGGAGCTCCTACGAGCAGTACTTC.

The chain carries TRBV20-1 and TRBJ2-7, with a possible D match to TRBD1 (6 bases). Trimming pared 8 bases from V and 5 bases from J, leaving 19 bases between. The germline V gene encodes CDR1 DFQATT and CDR2 SNEGSKA (reference sequence). This CDR3 is built from 13 residues. This CDR3 reads CSMDRPFADEQYF. The CDR3, as DNA: TGCAGTATGGACAGACCCTTTGCGGACGAGCAGTACTTC.

J is TRBJ1-2 and V is TRBV3-1; D remains unclear. The CDR3 spans 11 residues. Between the trimmed V and J ends, which lost 10 bases and 7 bases, there was a span of 13 bases. Germline assignment: CDR1 LGHDT and CDR2 YNNKEL (reference sequence). The CDR3 protein is CATSRASGYTF. Written as DNA, the CDR3 is TGTGCCACCTCTCGGGCGAGTGGCTACACCTTC.

This clonotype was recorded at least ten times. As DNA, the CDR3 is TGTGCCAGCAGTCTGGACAGTCCTTATAGCAATCAGCCCCAGCATTTT. Its protein is CASSLDSPYSNQPQHF. The V call is TRBV2, the J call TRBJ1-5, with D maybe TRBD1 (6 bases). Germline loops: CDR1 SNHLY, CDR2 FYNNEI. This CDR3 is 16 amino acids long. Trimming took 5 bases from V and 0 from J, leaving 14 bases between them.

This clonotype was observed a few times. This chain links TRBV27 with TRBJ1-5, with D uncertain. Germline V gene sequence: CDR1 MNHEY, CDR2 SMNVEV (reference sequence). V was cut by 8 bases and J by 3 bases, with 11 bases left in between. CDR3 length equals 13 residues. CDR3 region: CASPTQDNQPQHF. The DNA of the CDR3 is TGTGCCAGCCCAACCCAGGACAATCAGCCCCAGCATTTT.

About this clonotype: A read error is possible here, since a much larger clone lies one base away. V usage is TRBV6-1 and J usage is TRBJ1-1; a possible D gene is TRBD1 (5 bases). Trimming removed 7 bases at V and 5 bases at J, with 14 bases between. CDR3 length: 13 amino acids. Looked up from germline, CDR1 is MNHNS and CDR2 is SASEGT. The DNA for the CDR3 is TGTGCCAGCACCCGCGCAGGGTTGACTGAAGCTTTCTTT. Protein sequence: CASTRAGLTEAFF.

This clonotype was observed a handful of times. The V gene is TRBV9, the J gene TRBJ2-1; tentatively, D is TRBD1 (6 bases). Germline loops: CDR1 SGDLS, CDR2 YYNGEE. The CDR3 totals 15 residues. The germline V and J ends were trimmed by 4 bases and 9 bases, with 20 bases remaining between them. CDR3 bases: TGTGCCAGCAGCCCCCTCGGACAGACCCTTGGTGAGCAGTTCTTC. Translating it yields CASSPLGQTLGEQFF.